Described below is a single TCR beta chain sequence and its context. This clonotype was detected many times. Its target antigen remains unknown. Base qualities were left out, and no much larger clone turns up one base away. What this sample's time point label stands for: newly diagnosed GD, antithyroid drugs for less than 3 months. For both TCR sequencing and RNA sequencing, RNA was extracted from PBMCs in TRIzol. Graves' disease was diagnosed according to American Thyroid Association guidelines. Recruitment of patients was carried out at an endocrinology department in Xi'an, China. Each patient gave approximately 9.7 milliliters of peripheral blood, collected in an EDTA anticoagulant tube. Ficoll Paque Plus density gradient separation was used to isolate PBMCs, and no additional T cell sorting was done. An Agilent 2100 Bioanalyzer and agarose gel were used to check RNA quality, while a NanoDrop 2000 measured RNA concentration.

Libraries came from multiplex PCR. The sample was run on an Illumina HiSeq 4000. CDR3 regions were amplified by Arm-PCR with iRepertoire HTBI primers to construct TCR beta libraries. PCR products were gel purified before sequencing. The original methods were these. Gene usage analysis of CDR3 amino acid clonotypes relied on the 62 TRBV and 14 TRBJ segments identified across samples. Filtered high-quality paired reads were merged into contigs using COPE and FqMerger. BLAST was used to align contigs to the IMGT TRBV, TRBD and TRBJ reference genes, and CDR3 was defined following IMGT. Any clonotype with a frequency above 0.1% was counted as a highly expanded clone. Shannon entropy served as the measure of repertoire diversity, while the Gini coefficient captured V-J evenness. Public clonotypes were defined as clonotypes shared by more than one individual. TCRdb redid the processing of the public reads, applying fastp at Q25 and MiXCR, and retained in-frame beta chains. Each CDR3 protein gets just one entry, which takes the most common genes and DNA from the rows behind it. These V and J calls are TCRdb output, not the study's own analysis. The sample contains 400,000 to 500,000 distinct CDR3 sequences, around 15% of them found a single time. Over 15% of the sample belongs to the ten largest clones.

This record belongs to a study of regulatory T cells in long-lasting Graves disease (dated by TCRdb to about 2021). Concerning the study at large: Newly diagnosed Graves' disease patients had taken antithyroid drugs for less than 3 months. The study took place in China and was registered as a clinical trial. A total of roughly 35 samples underwent TCR sequencing: some 13 from persistent and roughly 20 from newly diagnosed Graves' disease patients. Peripheral blood TCR sequencing and RNA sequencing compared persistent Graves' disease patients with newly diagnosed Graves' disease patients.

The germline ends are 8 bases apart after V is trimmed by 7 bases and J by 5 bases. Counted from cysteine to phenylalanine, this CDR3 has 11 amino acids. Just the 33-base CDR3 DNA is kept, in frame starting at base 1. Sequences SNHLY (CDR1) and FYNNEI (CDR2) are obtained from the germline V gene. Findings and caveats that apply to the study as a whole: Sequencing and analysis were limited to the TCR beta chain. Persistent patients shared more public clonotypes among themselves (around 3,000) than newly diagnosed patients did (roughly 920). Persistent Graves' disease patients showed lower TCR Shannon entropy and fewer highly expanded clones than newly diagnosed patients, suggesting clonal expansion. Preferential use of TRBV28, TRBJ1-2 and TRBJ2-5 was observed in persistent disease, whereas TRBV20-1 and TRBJ2-1 were favored in newly diagnosed disease. The study examined only peripheral blood because the primary lesion, thyroid tissue, could not be accessed. The small sample size was acknowledged by the authors as a limitation that may reduce accuracy.

A further study also used this sample, focusing on T cells in Graves' hyperthyroidism and ophthalmopathy. That second publication adds: A patient counted as having stable Graves' hyperthyroidism if no progression to ophthalmopathy occurred over 18 months of follow-up. Hyperthyroidism patients were newly diagnosed, had a disease duration of under 2 months, and were aged 18 to 65 years. Any patient with an uncontrolled infection, another autoimmune disease, pregnancy or lactation was excluded. Diagnoses were based on clinical symptoms, serum thyroxine and TRAb, thyroid ultrasound and orbital computed tomography. For the first round of RT-PCR on the TCR CDR3, the HTBI primer set was used together with the Qiagen OneStep RT-PCR kit. Most expanded thyroid clonotypes (frequency above 0.001) were also found in blood, which suggests that blood repertoires may mirror thyroid immune responses. A model built on a 13 V-J signature distinguished ophthalmopathy from stable hyperthyroidism, reaching around 88% sensitivity and approximately 81% specificity in cross-validation and 80%/75% in testing. During validation, the model predicted progression to ophthalmopathy a median of around 6 months ahead of onset, with almost 71% sensitivity and 72.22% specificity. TCR V-J signatures able to tell the groups apart were searched for in a discovery cohort of around 95 patients, of whom 40 to 45 had Graves' ophthalmopathy and under 65 had stable Graves' hyperthyroidism. Prospective prediction of ophthalmopathy was tested in an independent validation cohort of 18 to 20 hyperthyroidism patients and around 16 patients who later progressed to ophthalmopathy. The 95 to 100 discovery patients were divided at random into training and test sets in a 7:3 ratio. Thyroid tissue and blood T-cell repertoires from several Graves' hyperthyroidism patients were also compared in the study. After blood sampling, hyperthyroidism patients were treated with methimazole at a starting dose of 30 mg daily, and ophthalmopathy patients were treated with high-dose intravenous methylprednisolone. The libraries were constructed in a second round of multiplex PCR and then size-selected and purified. Libraries were sequenced paired-end with 100 bp reads on an Illumina HiSeq2000. SOAPnuke was used to process the raw data, removing reads that contained adapters or uncalled bases, had a mean Phred below 15, or lacked an exact match to the constant primer or identifier. COPE v1.2.5 was used to merge high-quality paired reads, and clonotypes were defined as unique nucleotide sequences. Clonotypes were aligned to IMGT TRBV, TRBD and TRBJ reference segments using MiTCR v1.1. The analysis was restricted to V-J combinations with a frequency above 0.0001, which together covered 99.2% of the repertoires. A TCS score was defined as the ratio between F50 (clonal expansion) and ExV (chaos), using BLOSUM62-based TCRdist between CDR3 peptides within each V-J. Welch's t-statistics and random forest reduced roughly 540 V-J features to fewer than 15, which were used in a naive Bayes classifier (R e1071). Sample size was not statistically predetermined, and investigators were not blinded to group allocation. The paper describes TCR Vbeta CDR3 sequencing of fewer than 150 peripheral blood samples, made up of about 40 ophthalmopathy patients, 70 to 75 hyperthyroidism patients and around 17 progressor patients.

The chain links TRBV2 with TRBJ2-5; the D gene is perhaps TRBD1, on 6 matching bases. The TCR was taken from a woman aged 45-59 years with Graves disease. Donor details come from another sample of the same person, matched by shared clones. Specimen: peripheral blood mononuclear cells (PBMCs), collected at new diagnosis, from a patient treated with antithyroid drugs. The encoded CDR3 is CASNRVETQYF. The nucleotide sequence is given as TGTGCCAGCAACAGGGTTGAGACCCAGTACTTC.